The clone carrying this TCR beta chain has only one observation. V was trimmed by 4 bases and J by 4 bases, leaving 14 bases between them. The CDR3 runs to 14 residues. Germline V gives CDR1 MGHRA, CDR2 YSYEKL. Assay used: immunoSEQ multiplex PCR; TCRdb lists only in-frame clones, some missing. The sample includes fewer than 350,000 clones, around 90% of them seen just once. The data belong to a study of blood T cell repertoires in COVID-19. The cohort comprised adults aged about 18 to 100 years residing in under 30 US areas. Sequencing was done on a sample of PBMCs or T cells enriched from blood (not recorded which). The clonotype was recovered from a woman between 18 and 29 years old with acute COVID-19. The gene calls are TRBV4-1 and TRBJ2-7; the D gene is possibly TRBD1 (6 bases). As DNA, the CDR3 is TGCGCCAGCAGCCTGGACAGTTATGTATACGAGCAGTACTTC. Protein: CASSLDSYVYEQYF.